This T cell receptor (beta chain) is drawn from a study of blood T cells in healthy people across ages. Study at large: Capture by template switching was about one barcoded beta molecule per two T cells. General study points: No conclusive comparison of naive versus antigen-experienced cells was possible with unsorted PBMCs. Getting older went along with TCR beta diversity per million T cells dropping roughly linearly. The authors considered diversity estimates from one million T cells to be underestimates.

This clonotype was counted a few times. As yet, its antigen is unknown. Germline CDR1 and CDR2: SGHRS and YFSETQ. The CDR3 contains 13 residues. V was pared by 5 bases and J by 3 bases, with 11 bases between. Alongside a J-beta primer mix, a sample-barcoded 5' primer served in a second PCR lasting roughly 6 to 11 cycles. TCRdb reanalysed the 5' RACE reads using MiXCR and keeps one entry per CDR3 protein. The data hold 380,000 or so distinct CDR3 sequences, with about 52% observed a single time. This clonotype was sampled from a man in his fifties or sixties in good health. This chain joins TRBV5-1 and TRBJ2-5, with TRBD1 as a possible D gene (5 bases). Sequenced input: blood. The CDR3 DNA reads TGCGCCAGCAGGGACACGAATGAAGAGACCCAGTACTTC. It yields the protein CASRDTNEETQYF.